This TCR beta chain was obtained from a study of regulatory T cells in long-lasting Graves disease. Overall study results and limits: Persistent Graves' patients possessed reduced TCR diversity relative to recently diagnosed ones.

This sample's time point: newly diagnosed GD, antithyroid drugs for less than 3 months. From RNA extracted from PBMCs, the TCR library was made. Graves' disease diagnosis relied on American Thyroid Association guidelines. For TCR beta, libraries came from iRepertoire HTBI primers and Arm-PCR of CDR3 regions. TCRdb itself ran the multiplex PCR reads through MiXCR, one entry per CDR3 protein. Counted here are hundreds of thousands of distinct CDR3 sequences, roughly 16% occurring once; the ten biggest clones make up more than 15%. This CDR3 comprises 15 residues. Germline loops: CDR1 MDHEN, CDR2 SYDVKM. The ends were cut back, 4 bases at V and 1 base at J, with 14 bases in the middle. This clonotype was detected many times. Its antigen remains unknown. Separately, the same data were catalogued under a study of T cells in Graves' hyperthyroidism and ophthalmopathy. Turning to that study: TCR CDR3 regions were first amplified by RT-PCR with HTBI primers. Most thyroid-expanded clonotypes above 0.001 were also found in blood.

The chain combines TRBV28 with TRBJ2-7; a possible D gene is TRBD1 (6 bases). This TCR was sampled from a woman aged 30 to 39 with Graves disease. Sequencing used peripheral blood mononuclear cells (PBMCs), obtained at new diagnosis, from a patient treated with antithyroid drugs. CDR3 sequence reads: CASSSGQSSSYEQYF. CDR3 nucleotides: TGTGCCAGCAGTTCCGGACAGTCTTCGTCCTACGAGCAGTACTTC.